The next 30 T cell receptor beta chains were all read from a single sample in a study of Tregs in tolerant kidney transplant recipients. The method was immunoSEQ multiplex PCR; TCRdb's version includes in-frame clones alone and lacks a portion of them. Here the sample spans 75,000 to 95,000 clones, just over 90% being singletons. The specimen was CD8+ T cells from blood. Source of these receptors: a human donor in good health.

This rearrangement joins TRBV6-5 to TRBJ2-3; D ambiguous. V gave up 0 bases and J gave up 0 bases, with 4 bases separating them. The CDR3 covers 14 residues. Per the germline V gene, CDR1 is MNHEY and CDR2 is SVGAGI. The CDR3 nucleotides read TGTGCCAGCAGTTACTCGCTAAGCACAGATACGCAGTATTTT. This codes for CASSYSLSTDTQYF.

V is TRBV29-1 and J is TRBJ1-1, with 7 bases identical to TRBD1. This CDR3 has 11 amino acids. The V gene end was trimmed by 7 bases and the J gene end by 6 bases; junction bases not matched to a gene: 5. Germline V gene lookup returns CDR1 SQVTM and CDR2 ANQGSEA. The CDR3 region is CSGYRGPEAFF. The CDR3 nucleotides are TGCAGCGGGTATAGGGGGCCTGAAGCTTTCTTT.

DNA of the CDR3: TGTGCCAGCAGCCAAGCCGGACAGTCATATATTTCTGGGGCCAACGTCCTGACTTTC. The encoded protein is CASSQAGQSYISGANVLTF. The chain combines TRBV4-2 with TRBJ2-6; D perhaps matches TRBD1 (6 bases). The CDR3 has 19 residues. V was clipped by 1 base and J by 1 base, with 17 bases between them. Per the germline V gene, CDR1 is LGHNA and CDR2 is YNFKEQ.

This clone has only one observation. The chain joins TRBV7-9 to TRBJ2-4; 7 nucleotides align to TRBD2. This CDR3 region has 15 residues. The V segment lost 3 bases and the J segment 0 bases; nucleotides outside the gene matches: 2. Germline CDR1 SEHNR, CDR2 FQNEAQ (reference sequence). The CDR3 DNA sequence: TGTGCCAGCAGCTTGGGACTACCAGCCAAAAACATTCAGTACTTC. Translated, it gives CASSLGLPAKNIQYF.

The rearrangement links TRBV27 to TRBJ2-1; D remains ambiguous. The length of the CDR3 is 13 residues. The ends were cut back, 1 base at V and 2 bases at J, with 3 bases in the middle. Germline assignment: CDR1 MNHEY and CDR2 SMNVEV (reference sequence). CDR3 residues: CASSLLTYNEQFF. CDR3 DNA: TGTGCCAGCAGTTTATTGACCTACAATGAGCAGTTCTTC.

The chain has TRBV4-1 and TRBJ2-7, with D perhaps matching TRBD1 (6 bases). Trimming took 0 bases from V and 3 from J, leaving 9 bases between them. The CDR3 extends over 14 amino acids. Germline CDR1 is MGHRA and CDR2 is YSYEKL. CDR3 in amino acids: CASSQDSDSYEQYF. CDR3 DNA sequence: TGCGCCAGCAGCCAAGACTCGGACAGCTACGAGCAGTACTTC.

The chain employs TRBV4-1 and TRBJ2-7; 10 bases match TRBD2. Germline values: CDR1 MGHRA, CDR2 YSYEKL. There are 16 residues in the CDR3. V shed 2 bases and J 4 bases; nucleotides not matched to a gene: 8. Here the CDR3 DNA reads TGCGCCAGCAGCCAACCTCCTAGCGGGAGTCGGTACGAGCAGTACTTC. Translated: CASSQPPSGSRYEQYF.

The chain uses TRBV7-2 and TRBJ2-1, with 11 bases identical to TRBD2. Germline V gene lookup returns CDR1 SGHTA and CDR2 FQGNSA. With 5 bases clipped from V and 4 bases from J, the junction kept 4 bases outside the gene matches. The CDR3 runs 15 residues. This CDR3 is CASSQLAGAYNEQFF. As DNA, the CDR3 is TGTGCCAGCAGCCAACTAGCGGGAGCATACAATGAGCAGTTCTTC.

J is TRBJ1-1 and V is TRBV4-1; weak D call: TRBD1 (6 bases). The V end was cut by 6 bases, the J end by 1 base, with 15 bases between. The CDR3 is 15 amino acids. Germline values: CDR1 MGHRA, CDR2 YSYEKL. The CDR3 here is CASSLGGQPNTEAFF. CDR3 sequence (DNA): TGCGCCAGCAGTTTGGGAGGACAGCCGAACACTGAAGCTTTCTTT.

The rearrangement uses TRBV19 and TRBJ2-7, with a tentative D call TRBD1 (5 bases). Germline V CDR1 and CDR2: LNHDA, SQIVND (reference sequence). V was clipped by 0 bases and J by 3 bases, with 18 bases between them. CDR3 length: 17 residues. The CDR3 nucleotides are TGTGCCAGTAGTATAGACCCCTTTCCAGGGTCCCTCTACGAGCAGTACTTC. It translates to CASSIDPFPGSLYEQYF.

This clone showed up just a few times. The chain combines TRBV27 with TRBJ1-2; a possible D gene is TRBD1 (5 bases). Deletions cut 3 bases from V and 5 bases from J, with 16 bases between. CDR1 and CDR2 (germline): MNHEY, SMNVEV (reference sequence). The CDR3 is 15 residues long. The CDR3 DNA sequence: TGTGCCAGCAGTTTTGGTGACGGCAGGGTTTATGGCTACACCTTC. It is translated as CASSFGDGRVYGYTF.

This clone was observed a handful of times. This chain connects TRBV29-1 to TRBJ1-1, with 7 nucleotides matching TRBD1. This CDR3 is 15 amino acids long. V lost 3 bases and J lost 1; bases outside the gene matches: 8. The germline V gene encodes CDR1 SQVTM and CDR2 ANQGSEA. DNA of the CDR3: TGCAGCGTTGAGGGGGACAGCGGTTGGAACACTGAAGCTTTCTTT. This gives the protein CSVEGDSGWNTEAFF.

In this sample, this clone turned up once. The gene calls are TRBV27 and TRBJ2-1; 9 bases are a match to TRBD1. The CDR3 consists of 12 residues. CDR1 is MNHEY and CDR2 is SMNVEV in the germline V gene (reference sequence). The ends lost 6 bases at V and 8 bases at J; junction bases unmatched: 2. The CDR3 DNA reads TGTGCCAGCAGAACAGGGGGCGATGAGCAGTTCTTC. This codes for CASRTGGDEQFF.

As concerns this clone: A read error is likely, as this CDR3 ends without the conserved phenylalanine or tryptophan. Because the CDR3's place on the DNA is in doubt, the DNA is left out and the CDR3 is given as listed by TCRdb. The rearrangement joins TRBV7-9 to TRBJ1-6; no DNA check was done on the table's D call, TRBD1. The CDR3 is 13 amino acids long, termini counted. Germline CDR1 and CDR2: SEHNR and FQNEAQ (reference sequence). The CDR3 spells CASSPDRVFSVVG.

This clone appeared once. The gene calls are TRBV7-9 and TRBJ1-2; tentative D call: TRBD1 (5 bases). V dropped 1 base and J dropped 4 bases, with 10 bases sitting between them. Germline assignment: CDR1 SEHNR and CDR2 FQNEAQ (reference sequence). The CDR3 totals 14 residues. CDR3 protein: CASSLEDIFYGYTF. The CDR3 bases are TGTGCCAGCAGCTTAGAGGACATATTCTATGGCTACACCTTC.

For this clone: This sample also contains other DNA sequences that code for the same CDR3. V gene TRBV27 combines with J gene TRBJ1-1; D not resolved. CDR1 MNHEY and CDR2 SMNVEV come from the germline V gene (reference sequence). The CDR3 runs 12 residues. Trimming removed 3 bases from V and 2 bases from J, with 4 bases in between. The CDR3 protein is CASSFGNTEAFF. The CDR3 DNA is TGTGCCAGCAGTTTCGGAAACACTGAAGCTTTCTTT.

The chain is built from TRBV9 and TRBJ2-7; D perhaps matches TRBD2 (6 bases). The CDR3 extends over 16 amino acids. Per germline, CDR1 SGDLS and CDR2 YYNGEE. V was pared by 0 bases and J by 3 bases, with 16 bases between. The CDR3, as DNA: TGTGCCAGCAGCGTAGACTCCGGGACTGCTAGCTACGAGCAGTACTTC. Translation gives CASSVDSGTASYEQYF.

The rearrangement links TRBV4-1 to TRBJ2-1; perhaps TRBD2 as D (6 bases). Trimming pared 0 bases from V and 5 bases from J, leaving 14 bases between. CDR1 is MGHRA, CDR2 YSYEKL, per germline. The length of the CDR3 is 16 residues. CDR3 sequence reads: CASSQDPTSAHNEQFF. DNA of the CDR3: TGCGCCAGCAGCCAAGATCCGACTAGTGCCCACAATGAGCAGTTCTTC.

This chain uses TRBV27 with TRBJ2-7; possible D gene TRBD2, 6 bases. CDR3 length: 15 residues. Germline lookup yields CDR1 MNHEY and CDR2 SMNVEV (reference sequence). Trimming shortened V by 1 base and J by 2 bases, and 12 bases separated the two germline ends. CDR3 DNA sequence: TGTGCCAGCAGTTTATATAACGGGGGTACCTACGAGCAGTACTTC. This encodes CASSLYNGGTYEQYF.

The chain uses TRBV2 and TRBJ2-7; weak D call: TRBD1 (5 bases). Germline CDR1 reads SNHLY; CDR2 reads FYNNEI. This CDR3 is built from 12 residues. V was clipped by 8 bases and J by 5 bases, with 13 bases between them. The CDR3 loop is CASQRGLDEQYF. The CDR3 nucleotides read TGTGCCAGCCAAAGGGGTCTAGACGAGCAGTACTTC.

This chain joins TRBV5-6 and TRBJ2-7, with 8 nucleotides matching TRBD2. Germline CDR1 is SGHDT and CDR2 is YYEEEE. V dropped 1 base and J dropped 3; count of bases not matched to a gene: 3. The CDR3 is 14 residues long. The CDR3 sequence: CASSLRGGVYEQYF. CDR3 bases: TGTGCCAGCAGCTTGCGGGGGGGCGTCTACGAGCAGTACTTC.

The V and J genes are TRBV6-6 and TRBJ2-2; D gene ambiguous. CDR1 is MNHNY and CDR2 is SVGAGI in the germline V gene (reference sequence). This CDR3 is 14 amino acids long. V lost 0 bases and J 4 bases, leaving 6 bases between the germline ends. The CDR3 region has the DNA TGTGCCAGCAGTTACTCAGGGCGCACCGGGGAGCTGTTTTTT. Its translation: CASSYSGRTGELFF.

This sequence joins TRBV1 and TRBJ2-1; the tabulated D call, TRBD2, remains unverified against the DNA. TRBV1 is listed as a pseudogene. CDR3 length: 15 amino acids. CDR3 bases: TGCACCAGCAGCTCCGGGACTAGCTATTACAATGAGCAGTTCTTC. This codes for CTSSSGTSYYNEQFF.

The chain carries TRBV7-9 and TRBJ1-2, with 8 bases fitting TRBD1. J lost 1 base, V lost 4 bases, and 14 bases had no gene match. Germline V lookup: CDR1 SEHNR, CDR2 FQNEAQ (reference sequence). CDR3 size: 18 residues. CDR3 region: CASSSITWTGRSNYGYTF. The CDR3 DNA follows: TGTGCCAGCAGCTCGATTACATGGACAGGGAGGAGTAACTATGGCTACACCTTC.

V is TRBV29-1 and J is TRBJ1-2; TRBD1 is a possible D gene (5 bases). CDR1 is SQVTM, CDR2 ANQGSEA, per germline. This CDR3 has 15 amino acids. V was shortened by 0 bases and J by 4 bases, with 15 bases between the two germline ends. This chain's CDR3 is CSVEDEGESGYGYTF. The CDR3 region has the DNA TGCAGCGTTGAAGACGAAGGGGAGTCGGGCTATGGCTACACCTTC.

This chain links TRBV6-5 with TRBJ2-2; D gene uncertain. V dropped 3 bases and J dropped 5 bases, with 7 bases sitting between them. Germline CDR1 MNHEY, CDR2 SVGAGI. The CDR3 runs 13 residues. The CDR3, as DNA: TGTGCCAGCAGTTATACCGGGACCGGGGAGCTGTTTTTT. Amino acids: CASSYTGTGELFF.

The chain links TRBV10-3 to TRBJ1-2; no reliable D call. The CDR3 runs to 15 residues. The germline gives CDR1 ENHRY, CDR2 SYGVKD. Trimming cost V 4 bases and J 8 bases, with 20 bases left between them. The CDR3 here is CAISAEGRSLEGYTF. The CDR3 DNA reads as TGTGCCATCAGTGCTGAGGGCCGTAGTTTGGAGGGCTACACCTTC.

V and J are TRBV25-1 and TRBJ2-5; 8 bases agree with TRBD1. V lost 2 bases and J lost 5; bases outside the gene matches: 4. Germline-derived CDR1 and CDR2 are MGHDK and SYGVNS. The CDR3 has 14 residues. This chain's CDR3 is CASSEDRGEETQYF. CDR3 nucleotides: TGTGCCAGCAGTGAAGACAGGGGTGAGGAGACCCAGTACTTC.

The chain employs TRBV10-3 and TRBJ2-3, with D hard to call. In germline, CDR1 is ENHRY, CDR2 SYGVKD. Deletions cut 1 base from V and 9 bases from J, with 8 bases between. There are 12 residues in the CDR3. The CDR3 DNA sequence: TGTGCCATCAGTGAGTGGGCTGTAACGCAGTATTTT. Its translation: CAISEWAVTQYF.

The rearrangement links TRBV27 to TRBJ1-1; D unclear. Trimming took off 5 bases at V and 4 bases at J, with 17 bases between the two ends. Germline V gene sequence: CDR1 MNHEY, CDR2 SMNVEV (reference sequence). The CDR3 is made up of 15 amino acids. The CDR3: CASSTQVSWGTEAFF. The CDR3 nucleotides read TGTGCCAGCAGTACCCAGGTATCCTGGGGCACTGAAGCTTTCTTT.